A single sample is the source of the 13 T cell receptor beta chains below, sequenced in a study of blood T cell repertoires in COVID-19. Only in-frame clones appear in the TCRdb table, and some are missing; sequencing was by immunoSEQ multiplex PCR. The sample yields tens of thousands of clones, approximately 85% seen once. The sequencing sample was made of peripheral blood. The receptors derive from a woman of 80 years or more with active or convalescent COVID-19.

The V and J genes are TRBV15 and TRBJ2-3; 10 positions match TRBD2. V shed 0 bases and J 5 bases; nucleotides not matched to a gene: 5. Looked up from germline, CDR1 is LNHNV and CDR2 is YYDKDF (reference sequence). CDR3 length: 16 residues. DNA for the CDR3: TGTGCCACCAGCAGAGATCAAGCGGGGGGGCTAGATACGCAGTATTTT. This sequence encodes CATSRDQAGGLDTQYF.

CDR3 region: CASSPQMGQGASEQFF. In DNA form, the CDR3 reads TGTGCCAGCTCACCTCAAATGGGACAGGGGGCGAGTGAGCAGTTCTTC. The chain uses TRBV18 and TRBJ2-1, with TRBD1 matching 12 bases. CDR1 and CDR2 (germline): KGHSH, LQKENI. The V segment lost 3 bases and the J segment 9 bases; nucleotides outside the gene matches: 9. The CDR3 is 16 residues long.

V gene TRBV27 combines with J gene TRBJ2-1; a weak D match, TRBD1 (5 bases). V shed 5 bases and J shed 5 bases, with 16 bases lying between them. The CDR3 runs to 15 residues. The germline gives CDR1 MNHEY, CDR2 SMNVEV (reference sequence). The CDR3 region is CASSTILGQNNEQFF. The CDR3 DNA is TGTGCCAGCAGTACGATTCTCGGACAAAACAATGAGCAGTTCTTC.

The DNA of the CDR3 is TGTGCCAGCAGCCGGGACAGGGGGAAGGAGCAGTACTTC. It yields the protein CASSRDRGKEQYF. The chain links TRBV5-4 to TRBJ2-7; TRBD1 matches at 11 bases. Germline lookup yields CDR1 SGHNT and CDR2 YYREEE (reference sequence). This CDR3 spans 13 amino acids. V gave up 4 bases and J gave up 7 bases; unmatched junction bases: 4.

The V call is TRBV6-2 or TRBV6-3, the J call TRBJ1-1; D gene uncertain. In germline, CDR1 is MNHEY, CDR2 SVGEGT. CDR3 length equals 14 residues. The germline V and J ends were trimmed by 2 bases and 4 bases, with 11 bases remaining between them. CDR3 protein: CASSYARVRTEAFF. CDR3 in DNA: TGTGCCAGCAGTTACGCTCGGGTACGCACTGAAGCTTTCTTT.

This chain links TRBV7-9 with TRBJ2-7; D possibly corresponds to TRBD2 (6 bases). The CDR3 totals 15 residues. The V gene's germline CDR1 is SEHNR and CDR2 FQNEAQ (reference sequence). Deletions cut 7 bases from V and 0 bases from J, with 16 bases between. The CDR3 bases are TGTGCCAGCAATTTCGGGGCGGGGAACTCCTACGAGCAGTACTTC. This gives the protein CASNFGAGNSYEQYF.

The chain links TRBV12-3 or TRBV12-4 to TRBJ1-1, with a possible D match to TRBD1 (5 bases). The CDR3 contains 13 residues. V gave up 3 bases and J gave up 5 bases, with 10 bases separating them. The CDR3 region is CASSFQGLTEAFF. The DNA of the CDR3 is TGTGCCAGCAGTTTTCAGGGTTTGACTGAAGCTTTCTTT.

The chain is built from TRBV7-8 and TRBJ2-5; TRBD1 agrees at 8 bases. The CDR3 length is 15 residues. Germline assignment: CDR1 SGHVS and CDR2 FQNEAQ. J was trimmed by 2 bases and V by 5 bases; bases with no gene match: 7. CDR3 in amino acids: CASSRGQGRQETQYF. The CDR3 region has the DNA TGTGCCAGCAGCCGAGGACAGGGCCGGCAAGAGACCCAGTACTTC.

V and J are TRBV29-1 and TRBJ2-7, with TRBD2 as a possible D gene (5 bases). From germline, CDR1 is SQVTM and CDR2 ANQGSEA. Trimming left V 7 bases short and J 3 bases short, with 31 bases between. The CDR3 totals 18 residues. The CDR3 reads CSAQGFRSTEEDYYEQYF. The CDR3 nucleotides read TGCAGCGCCCAAGGGTTTCGGAGCACTGAGGAGGATTACTACGAGCAGTACTTC.

The chain uses TRBV6-6 and TRBJ2-3; TRBD2 agrees at 16 bases. The CDR3 extends over 17 amino acids. J was trimmed by 2 bases and V by 5 bases; bases with no gene match: 4. CDR1 and CDR2 from the germline V gene are MNHNY and SVGAGI (reference sequence). The CDR3 loop is CASSRGLAGGFTDTQYF. As DNA, the CDR3 is TGTGCCAGCAGTCGGGGACTAGCGGGAGGGTTCACAGATACGCAGTATTTT.

Regarding this clone: This same CDR3 is encoded by further DNA sequences in the sample. The gene calls are TRBV9 and TRBJ2-3, with D unresolved. The CDR3 extends over 13 amino acids. Germline CDR1 SGDLS, CDR2 YYNGEE. Between the trimmed V and J ends, which lost 4 bases and 0 bases, there was a span of 6 bases. CDR3 sequence: CASSTDSTDTQYF. As DNA, the CDR3 is TGTGCCAGCAGCACAGACAGCACAGATACGCAGTATTTT. Variable domain in full (rest from reference TRBV9 and TRBJ2-3): DSGVTQTPKHLITATGQRVTLRCSPRSGDLSVYWYQQSLDQGLQFLIQYYNGEERAKGNILERFSAQQFPDLHSELNLSSLELGDSALYFCASSTDSTDTQYFGPGTRLTVL.

The rearrangement joins TRBV19 to TRBJ1-2; tentatively, D is TRBD1 (5 bases). CDR1 is LNHDA and CDR2 is SQIVND in the germline V gene (reference sequence). V dropped 3 bases and J dropped 6 bases, with 23 bases sitting between them. The CDR3 is 17 amino acids. The CDR3 region is CASSISPWVRRVDGYTF. In DNA, the CDR3 is TGTGCCAGTAGTATTAGCCCCTGGGTCCGCAGGGTCGATGGCTACACCTTC. Based on the CDR3 plus reference TRBV19 and TRBJ1-2, the full variable domain is DGGITQSPKYLFRKEGQNVTLSCEQNLNHDAMYWYRQDPGQGLRLIYYSQIVNDFQKGDIAEGYSVSREKKESFPLTVTSAQKNPTAFYLCASSISPWVRRVDGYTFGSGTRLTVV.

This chain uses TRBV5-8 with TRBJ2-2, with 8 bases aligning to TRBD1. V lost 2 bases to trimming and J lost 6 bases; unmatched junction nucleotides: 6. Germline V gives CDR1 SGHTS, CDR2 YDEGEE. The CDR3 is 15 amino acids. The CDR3 region has the DNA TGTGCCAGCAGCTTAAGGACAGGGTGGTCCGGGGAGCTGTTTTTT. Translating gives CASSLRTGWSGELFF.